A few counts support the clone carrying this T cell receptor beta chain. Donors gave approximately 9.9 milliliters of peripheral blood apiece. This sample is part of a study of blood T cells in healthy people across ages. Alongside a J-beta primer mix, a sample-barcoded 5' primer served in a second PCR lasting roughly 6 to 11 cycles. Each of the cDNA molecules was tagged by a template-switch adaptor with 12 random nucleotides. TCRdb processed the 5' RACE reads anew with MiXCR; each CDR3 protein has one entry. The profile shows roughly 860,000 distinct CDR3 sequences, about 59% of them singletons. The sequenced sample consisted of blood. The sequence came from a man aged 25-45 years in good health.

The CDR3 bases are TGTGCCAGCAGGCCCACTGTCTCCTACGAGCAGTACTTC. Translated, it gives CASRPTVSYEQYF. The chain couples TRBV7-9 to TRBJ2-7; the D is unclear. This CDR3 comprises 13 residues. The germline V and J ends were trimmed by 6 bases and 0 bases, with 9 bases remaining between them. Per the germline V gene, CDR1 is SEHNR and CDR2 is FQNEAQ (reference sequence).